A selection of T cell receptor beta chains follows, all from one sample in a study of blood T cell repertoires in COVID-19. Method: immunoSEQ multiplex PCR; TCRdb's copy keeps in-frame clones and lacks some. The data show hundreds of thousands of clones, with around nine tenths seen just once and 2.6% held by the top ten. The sample was PBMCs or T cells enriched from blood (not recorded which). The receptors here all came from a man between 60 and 70 years old who had recovered from COVID-19. Each CDR3 is given with its conserved first and last residue. A D gene is named only where the DNA matches it firmly. Clone size is not always given. Where it is, it says once, few, many or a class for expanded clones.

j_call v_call clone_size cdr3_length d_call cdr3_aa cdr3_nt
TRBJ1-2 TRBV6-5 - 13 TRBD1 CASRRTGGLGYTF TGTGCCAGCAGACGAACAGGGGGCCTAGGCTACACCTTC
TRBJ2-1 TRBV7-3 - 16 TRBD1 CASSLAPGTGGNEQFF TGTGCCAGCAGCTTAGCCCCCGGGACAGGGGGCAATGAGCAGTTCTTC
TRBJ2-2 TRBV5-1 - 16 - CASSPGASQNTGELFF TGCGCCAGCAGCCCGGGTGCCTCCCAGAACACCGGGGAGCTGTTTTTT
TRBJ2-1 TRBV4-1 - 15 - CASSQRGIVRGEQFF TGCGCCAGCAGCCAAAGGGGGATAGTCCGGGGTGAGCAGTTCTTC
TRBJ2-2 TRBV9 - 17 TRBD2 CASSGAPGGISTGELFF TGTGCCAGCAGCGGAGCCCCCGGGGGGATCAGCACCGGGGAGCTGTTTTTT
TRBJ1-5 TRBV21-1 - 20 - CASSKVSRQGMDYSNQPQHF TGTGCCAGCAGCAAAGTCAGTCGGCAGGGAATGGATTATAGCAATCAGCCCCAGCATTTT
TRBJ1-5 TRBV30 few 14 TRBD1 CAWSADREIQPQHF TGTGCCTGGAGTGCAGACAGGGAAATCCAGCCCCAGCATTTT
TRBJ2-1 TRBV14 - 13 TRBD2 CASSQVQGLGQVF TGTGCCAGCAGCCAGGTCCAAGGACTAGGGCAAGTCTTC
TRBJ1-4 TRBV5-5 - 16 TRBD1 CASSLIIRDSGEKLFF TGTGCCAGCAGCTTGATAATCCGGGACAGTGGTGAAAAACTGTTTTTT
TRBJ1-2 TRBV7-8 - 18 TRBD1 CASSREGGGTRKNYGYTF TGTGCCAGCAGCCGAGAAGGGGGCGGGACAAGAAAGAACTATGGCTACACCTTC
TRBJ2-5 TRBV5-8 - 17 TRBD2 CASSLDPGRGEQETQYF TGTGCCAGCAGCTTAGACCCCGGGAGGGGGGAACAAGAGACCCAGTACTTC